The sequence of this T cell receptor beta chain was determined in a study of control samples from healthy donors and cancer patients. The table came from immunoSEQ multiplex PCR; TCRdb's copy has only in-frame clones and leaves some out. Of over 150,000 clones detected, less than 95% appear once; the ten largest clones hold approximately 14%. Looked up from germline, CDR1 is MDHEN and CDR2 is SYDVKM. The CDR3 sequence is 14 residues long. V lost 5 bases, J lost 5 bases, and 9 bases stayed unmatched. This clone was picked up one time. The TCR sequence derives from a man in his sixties with colorectal cancer. The sample was PBMCs. J is TRBJ2-7 and V is TRBV28; 7 bases are a match to TRBD1. CDR3 nucleotides: TGTGCCAGCAGTCCCACGACAGGGACCAACGAGCAGTACTTC. Amino acids: CASSPTTGTNEQYF.